This TCR beta chain was documented in a study of cytomegalovirus exposure and HLA in healthy donors. Overall study results and limits: For TCR beta chains, V- and J-gene trimming was later linked to a missense DCLRE1C variant.

With 60 Vbeta and 13 Jbeta primers, the PCR was carried out. Method: immunoSEQ multiplex PCR; TCRdb's copy keeps in-frame clones and lacks some. The sample has some 180,000 clones; roughly 78% are singletons. As concerns this clone: Its antigen is not known.

The V and J ends lost 4 bases and 0 bases respectively, with 21 bases between them. The germline V gene encodes CDR1 SGHNT and CDR2 YYREEE (reference sequence). The CDR3 runs 18 residues. V usage is TRBV5-4 and J usage is TRBJ2-3, with D maybe TRBD2 (6 bases). The receptor comes from a woman aged 25 to 45 in good health and CMV-seropositive. The sequenced material came from PBMCs. The CDR3 region has the DNA TGTGCCAGCAGCACCCGGGGGAGTAGCGGAACTAGCACAGATACGCAGTATTTT. Protein product: CASSTRGSSGTSTDTQYF.